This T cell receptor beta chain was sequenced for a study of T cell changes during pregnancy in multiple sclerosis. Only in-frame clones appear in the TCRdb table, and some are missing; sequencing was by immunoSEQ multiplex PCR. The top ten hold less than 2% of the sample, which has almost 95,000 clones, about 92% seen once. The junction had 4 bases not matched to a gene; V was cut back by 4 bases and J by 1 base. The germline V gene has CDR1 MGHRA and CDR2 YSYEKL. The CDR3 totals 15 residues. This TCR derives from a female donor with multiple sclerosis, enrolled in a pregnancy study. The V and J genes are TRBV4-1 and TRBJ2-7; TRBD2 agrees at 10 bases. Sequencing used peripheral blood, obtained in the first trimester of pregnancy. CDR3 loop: CASSPGTSVSYEQYF. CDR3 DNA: TGCGCCAGCAGCCCCGGGACTAGCGTTTCCTACGAGCAGTACTTC.